Included here is one T cell receptor beta chain sequence, with context. Adults between about 18 and 95 years of age took part from 24 US areas. Clinical histories supplied by participants themselves formed the basis of cohort assignment. This sample stems from a study of blood T cell repertoires in COVID-19. Overall study: Samples of COVID-19 (acute and convalescent) were obtained from the United States, Italy and Spain.

Clones were read by immunoSEQ multiplex PCR, and TCRdb kept only the in-frame ones, dropping some. Among 180,000 or so clones listed, roughly four fifths were seen once. The sequencing sample was made of PBMCs or T cells enriched from blood (not recorded which). This receptor was identified in a man aged 50 or older who had recovered from COVID-19.

This CDR3 reads CASSQDWNRGHETQYF. As DNA, the CDR3 is TGTGCCAGCAGCCAAGATTGGAACAGGGGGCATGAGACCCAGTACTTC. The rearrangement joins TRBV3-1 (or the pseudogene TRBV3-2) to TRBJ2-5; 9 nucleotides match TRBD1. Trimming at V came to 0 bases and at J to 5 bases, leaving 7 bases not matched to a gene. The CDR3 consists of 16 residues. Germline lookup yields CDR1 LGHDT and CDR2 YNNKEL (reference sequence).